This TCR beta chain stems from a study of blood T cell repertoires in COVID-19. Study-wide context: The origin of the acute and convalescent COVID-19 samples was the United States, Italy and Spain.

In the original analysis: Estimates of nucleated cell counts were drawn from the amplification of reference gene primers. The table came from immunoSEQ multiplex PCR; TCRdb's copy has only in-frame clones and leaves some out. V and J calls plus clone size are reproduced from that table; the DNA served to infer D and trimming. Of about 150,000 clones listed, around four fifths are singletons. This CDR3 has 13 residues. CDR1 and CDR2 from the germline V gene are LNHDA and SQIVND (reference sequence). The V end was cut by 3 bases, the J end by 5 bases, with 8 bases between. This clone has a single count.

The clonotype comes from a woman in her forties with active or convalescent COVID-19. The chain links TRBV19 to TRBJ1-5; unclear D gene. Sequencing input: peripheral blood. This chain's CDR3 is CASSMARDQPQHF. The CDR3 region has the DNA TGTGCCAGTAGTATGGCGAGGGATCAGCCCCAGCATTTT.